This T cell receptor (beta chain) stems from a study of blood T cell repertoires in COVID-19. Study information: From the United States, Italy and Spain came samples of acute and convalescent COVID-19. From T cells, B-cell-depleted T cells, or PBMCs came the material, which was cDNA or gDNA.

A few counts support this clone. Looked up from germline, CDR1 is SGHAT and CDR2 is FQNNGV. CDR3 length: 15 amino acids. J was trimmed by 4 bases and V by 5 bases; bases with no gene match: 6. Clones were read by immunoSEQ multiplex PCR, and TCRdb kept only the in-frame ones, dropping some. This table has about 290,000 clones, 89% appearing once. Patients from Seattle were sampled longitudinally, starting during active infection. This chain links TRBV11-2 with TRBJ2-7; 12 bases are shared with TRBD2. Sequenced input: peripheral blood. The source is a woman in her 30s with COVID-19, enrolled during active disease. CDR3 protein: CASSLTSGGNYEQYF. CDR3 nucleotide sequence: TGTGCCAGCAGCCTTACTAGCGGGGGGAATTACGAGCAGTACTTC. The full variable domain, rest sourced from reference TRBV11-2 and TRBJ2-7, is EAGVAQSPRYKIIEKRQSVAFWCNPISGHATLYWYQQILGQGPKLLIQFQNNGVVDDSQLPKDRFSAERLKGVDSTLKIQPAKLEDSAVYLCASSLTSGGNYEQYFGPGTRLTVT.